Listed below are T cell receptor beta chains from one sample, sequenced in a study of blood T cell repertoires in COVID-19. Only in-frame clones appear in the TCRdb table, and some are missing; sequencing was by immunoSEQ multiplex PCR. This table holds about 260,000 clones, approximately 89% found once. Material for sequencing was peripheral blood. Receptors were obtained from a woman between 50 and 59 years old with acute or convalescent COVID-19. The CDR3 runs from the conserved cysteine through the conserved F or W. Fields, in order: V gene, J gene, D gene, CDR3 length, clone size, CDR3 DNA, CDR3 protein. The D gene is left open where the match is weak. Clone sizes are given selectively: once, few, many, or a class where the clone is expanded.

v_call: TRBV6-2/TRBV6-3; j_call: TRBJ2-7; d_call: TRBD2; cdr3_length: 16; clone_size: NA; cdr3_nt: TGTGCCAGCAGTTACCCACTAGCGGGAGAGGTGTACGAGCAGTACTTC; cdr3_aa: CASSYPLAGEVYEQYF
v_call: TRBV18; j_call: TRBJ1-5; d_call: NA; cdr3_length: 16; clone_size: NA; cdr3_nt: TGTGCCAGCTCACCAAGGCCGACAGGTCGCAATCAGCCCCAGCATTTT; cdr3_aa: CASSPRPTGRNQPQHF
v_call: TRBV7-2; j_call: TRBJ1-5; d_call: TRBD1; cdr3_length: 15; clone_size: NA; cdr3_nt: TGTGCCAGCAGCGGATGGACAGGGCACAATCAGCCCCAGCATTTT; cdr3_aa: CASSGWTGHNQPQHF
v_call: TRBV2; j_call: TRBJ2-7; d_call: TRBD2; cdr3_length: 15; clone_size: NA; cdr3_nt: TGTGCCAGCAGTGACCTAGCGGGAAGCACCTACGAGCAGTACTTC; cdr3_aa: CASSDLAGSTYEQYF
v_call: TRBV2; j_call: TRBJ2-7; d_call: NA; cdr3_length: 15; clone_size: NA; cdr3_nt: TGTGCCAGCAGTGATGGCCTGCGTCGAGGCGACGAGCAGTACTTC; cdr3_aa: CASSDGLRRGDEQYF
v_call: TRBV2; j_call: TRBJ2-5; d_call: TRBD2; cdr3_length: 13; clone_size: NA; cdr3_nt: TGTGCCAGCAGTGTGGGACTAGAAGAGACCCAGTACTTC; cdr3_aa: CASSVGLEETQYF
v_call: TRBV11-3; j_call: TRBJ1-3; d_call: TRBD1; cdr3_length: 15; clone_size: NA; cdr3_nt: TGTGCCAGCAGCATAGGGGGCGACTCTGGAAACACCATATATTTT; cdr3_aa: CASSIGGDSGNTIYF
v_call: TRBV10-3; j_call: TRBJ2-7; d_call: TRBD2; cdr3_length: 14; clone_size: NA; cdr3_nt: TGTGCCATCAGCGCGGGACTAGAGTACTACGAGCAGTACTTC; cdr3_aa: CAISAGLEYYEQYF
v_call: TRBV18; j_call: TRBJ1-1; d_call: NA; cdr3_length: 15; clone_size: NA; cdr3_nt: TGTGCCAGCTCACCACCGGGGGCAGGGGTCACTGAAGCTTTCTTT; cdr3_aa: CASSPPGAGVTEAFF
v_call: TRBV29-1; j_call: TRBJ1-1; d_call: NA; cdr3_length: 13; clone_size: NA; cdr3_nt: TGCAGCCTATGGGGCAGGGGGAACACTGAAGCTTTCTTT; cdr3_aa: CSLWGRGNTEAFF
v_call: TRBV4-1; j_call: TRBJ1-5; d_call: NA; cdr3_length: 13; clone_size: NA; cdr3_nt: TGCGCCAGCAGCATAAGAGACTATCAGCCCCAGCATTTT; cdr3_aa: CASSIRDYQPQHF
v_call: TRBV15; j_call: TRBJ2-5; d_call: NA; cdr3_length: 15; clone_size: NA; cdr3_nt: TGTGCCACCAGCAGAGCACGGAGTTTCACAGAGACCCAGTACTTC; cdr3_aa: CATSRARSFTETQYF
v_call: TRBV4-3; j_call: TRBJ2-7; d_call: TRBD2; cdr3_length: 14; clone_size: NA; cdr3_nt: TGCGCCAGCAGCCAAACTGGCGGGAGGTACGAGCAGTACTTC; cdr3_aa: CASSQTGGRYEQYF
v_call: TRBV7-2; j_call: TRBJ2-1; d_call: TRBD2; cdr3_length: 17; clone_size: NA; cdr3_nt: TGTGCCTCCTCCTACGCTCTAGCGGGAGGGGCCTACAATGAGCAGTTCTTC; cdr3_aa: CASSYALAGGAYNEQFF
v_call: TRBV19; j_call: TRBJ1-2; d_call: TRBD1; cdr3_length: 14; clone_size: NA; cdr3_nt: TGTGCCAGTAGTATAGCACCGGGACAGCGTGGCTACACCTTC; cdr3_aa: CASSIAPGQRGYTF
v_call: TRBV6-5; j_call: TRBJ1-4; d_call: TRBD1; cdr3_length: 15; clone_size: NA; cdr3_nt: TGTGCCAGCAGTTACCGGACAGGGGATAATGAAAAACTGTTTTTT; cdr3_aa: CASSYRTGDNEKLFF
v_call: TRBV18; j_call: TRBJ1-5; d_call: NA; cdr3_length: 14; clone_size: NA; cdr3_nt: TGTGCCAGCTCACCAAAACAGGGTGGGCAGCCCCAGCATTTT; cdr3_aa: CASSPKQGGQPQHF
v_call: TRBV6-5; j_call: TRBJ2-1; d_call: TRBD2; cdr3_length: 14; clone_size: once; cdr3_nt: TGTGCCAGCACGCCCCTGGCGGGAGGAGGTGAGCAGTTCTTC; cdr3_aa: CASTPLAGGGEQFF
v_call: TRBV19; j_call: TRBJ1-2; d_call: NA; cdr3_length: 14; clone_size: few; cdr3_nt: TGTGCCAGTAGTATAGTTGGGAGAAACTATGGCTACACCTTC; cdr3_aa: CASSIVGRNYGYTF
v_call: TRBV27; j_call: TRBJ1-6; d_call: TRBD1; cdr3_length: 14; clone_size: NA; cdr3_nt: TGTGCCAGCAGCTATAACAGGGGAAATTCACCCCTCCACTTT; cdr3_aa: CASSYNRGNSPLHF
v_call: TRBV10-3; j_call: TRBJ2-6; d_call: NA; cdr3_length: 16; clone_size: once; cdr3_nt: TGTGCCATCAGTGAACAGGGTGGATCCGGGGCCAACGTCCTGACTTTC; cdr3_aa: CAISEQGGSGANVLTF
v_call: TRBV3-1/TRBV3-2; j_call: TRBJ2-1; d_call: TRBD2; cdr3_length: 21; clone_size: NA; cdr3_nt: TGTGCCAGCAGCCAAGAAGGGACTAGGGGTCGACTCCTTATAGTTTACAATGAGCAGTTCTTC; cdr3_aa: CASSQEGTRGRLLIVYNEQFF
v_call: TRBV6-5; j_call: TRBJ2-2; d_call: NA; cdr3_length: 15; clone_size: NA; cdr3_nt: TGTGCCAGCAGTTATCGTGCAGGGAACACCGGGGAGCTGTTTTTT; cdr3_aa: CASSYRAGNTGELFF
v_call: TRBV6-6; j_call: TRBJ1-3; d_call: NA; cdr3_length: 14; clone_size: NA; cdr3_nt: TGTGCCAGCATCGCCGAGGCAGAAGGAAACACCATATATTTT; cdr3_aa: CASIAEAEGNTIYF
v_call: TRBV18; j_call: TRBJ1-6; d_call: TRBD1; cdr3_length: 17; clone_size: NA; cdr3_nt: TGTGCCAGCTCAACGACCGGGACAGGGGGTTATAATTCACCCCTCCACTTT; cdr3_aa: CASSTTGTGGYNSPLHF
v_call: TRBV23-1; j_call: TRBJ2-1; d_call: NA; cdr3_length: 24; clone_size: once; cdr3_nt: TGCGCCAGCAGTCAATCGCGGGGGACAGGGTATCCTCTAGCGGGGGAGAGCTCCTACAATGAGCAGTTCTTC; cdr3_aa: CASSQSRGTGYPLAGESSYNEQFF
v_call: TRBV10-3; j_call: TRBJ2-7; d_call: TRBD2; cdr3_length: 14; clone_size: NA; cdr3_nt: TGTGCCATCGCGACTAGCGGGGCATCCTACGAGCAGTACTTC; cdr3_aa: CAIATSGASYEQYF
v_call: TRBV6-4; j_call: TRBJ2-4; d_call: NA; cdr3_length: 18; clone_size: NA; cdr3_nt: TGTGCCAGCAGTGACTTAATGGTTCAGGGTTTAGCCAAAAACATTCAGTACTTC; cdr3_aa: CASSDLMVQGLAKNIQYF
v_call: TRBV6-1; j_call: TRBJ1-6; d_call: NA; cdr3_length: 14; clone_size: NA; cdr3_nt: TGTGCCAGCAGTGAACGGGGGGCTGGTTCACCCCTCCACTTT; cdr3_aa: CASSERGAGSPLHF
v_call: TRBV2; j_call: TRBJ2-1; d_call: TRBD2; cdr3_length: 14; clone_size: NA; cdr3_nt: TGTGCCAGCAGGGGGGGGTCCCAGGAGAGTGAGCAGTTCTTC; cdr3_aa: CASRGGSQESEQFF
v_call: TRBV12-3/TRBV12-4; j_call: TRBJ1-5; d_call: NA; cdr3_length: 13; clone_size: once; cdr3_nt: TGTGCCAGCAGTCTATCCCGGTATCAGCCCCAGCATTTT; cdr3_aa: CASSLSRYQPQHF
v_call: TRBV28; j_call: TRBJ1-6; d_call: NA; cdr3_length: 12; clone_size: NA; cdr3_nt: TGTGCCAGCACAGGGGCCAGATCACCCCTCCACTTT; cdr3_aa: CASTGARSPLHF
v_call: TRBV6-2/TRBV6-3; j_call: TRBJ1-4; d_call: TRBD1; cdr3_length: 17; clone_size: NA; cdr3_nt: TGTGCCAGCAGTTACGACGGACAGGCGACAACGCTGGAAAAACTGTTTTTT; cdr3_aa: CASSYDGQATTLEKLFF
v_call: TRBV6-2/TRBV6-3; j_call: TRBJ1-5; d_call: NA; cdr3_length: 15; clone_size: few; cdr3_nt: TGTGCCAGCAGTTATCTGGGCCGGCAGTTTGAGCCCCAGCATTTT; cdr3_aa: CASSYLGRQFEPQHF
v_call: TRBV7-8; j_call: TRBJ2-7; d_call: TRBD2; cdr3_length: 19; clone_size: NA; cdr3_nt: TGTGCCAGCAGCTCGATATTGGACCGTCGGCTAGCGGTTTCCTACGAGCAGTACTTC; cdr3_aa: CASSSILDRRLAVSYEQYF
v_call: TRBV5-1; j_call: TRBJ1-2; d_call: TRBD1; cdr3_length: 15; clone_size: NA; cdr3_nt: TGCGCCAGCAGGAGAACCCGGGACAGGGGCTATGGCTACACCTTC; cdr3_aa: CASRRTRDRGYGYTF
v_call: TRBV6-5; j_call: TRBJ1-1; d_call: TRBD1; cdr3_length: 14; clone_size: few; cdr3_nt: TGTGCCAGCAGTCCAGACAGGGGAGGTACTGAAGCTTTCTTT; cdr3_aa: CASSPDRGGTEAFF
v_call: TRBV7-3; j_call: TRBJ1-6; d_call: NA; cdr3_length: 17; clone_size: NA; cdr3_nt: TGTGCCAGCAGCTTAATGGGCTCGCCGAATTCTAATTCACCCCTCCACTTT; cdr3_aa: CASSLMGSPNSNSPLHF
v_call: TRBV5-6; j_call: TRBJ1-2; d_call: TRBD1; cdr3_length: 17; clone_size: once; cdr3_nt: TGTGCCAGCAGCCAGATGAACAGGGGAAACTCTAACTATGGCTACACCTTC; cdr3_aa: CASSQMNRGNSNYGYTF
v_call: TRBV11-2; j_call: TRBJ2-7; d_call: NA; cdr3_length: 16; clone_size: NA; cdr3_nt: TGTGCCAGCAGTCGTCTGGGCGAGACCTATCATTGGGAGCAGTACTTC; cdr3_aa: CASSRLGETYHWEQYF
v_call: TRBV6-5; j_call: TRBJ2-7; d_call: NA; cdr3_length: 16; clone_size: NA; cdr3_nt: TGTGCCAGCAGTTACTCGACGGGGTCTCGTATGTACGAGCAGTACTTC; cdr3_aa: CASSYSTGSRMYEQYF
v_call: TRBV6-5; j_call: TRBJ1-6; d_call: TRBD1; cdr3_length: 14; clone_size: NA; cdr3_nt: TGTGCCAGCAGTTCGGGACAGGGAGGTTCACCCCTCCACTTT; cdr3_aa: CASSSGQGGSPLHF
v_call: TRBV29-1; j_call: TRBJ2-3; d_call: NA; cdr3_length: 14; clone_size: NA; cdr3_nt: TGCAGCGTTGATACGGGGGGCGCTGAAGATACGCAGTATTTT; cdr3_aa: CSVDTGGAEDTQYF
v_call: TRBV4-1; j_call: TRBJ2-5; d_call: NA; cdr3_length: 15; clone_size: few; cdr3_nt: TGCGCCAGCAGCCAAGGGTGGACGGAGCGGGAGACCCAGTACTTC; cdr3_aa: CASSQGWTERETQYF
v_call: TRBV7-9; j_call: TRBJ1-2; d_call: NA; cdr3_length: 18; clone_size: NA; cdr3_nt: TGTGCCAGCAGCGGCGGAATAGGCACAGGGAGGGTTAACTATGGCTACACCTTC; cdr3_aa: CASSGGIGTGRVNYGYTF
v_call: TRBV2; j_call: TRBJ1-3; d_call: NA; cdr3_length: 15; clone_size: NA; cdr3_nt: TGTGCCAGCAGGGAACGACTAGCCCGGGGAAACACCATATATTTT; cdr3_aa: CASRERLARGNTIYF